This T cell receptor (beta chain) was recorded in a study of cytotoxic CD8 clonotypes in ibrutinib-treated CLL. Study-wide results and caveats: Treatment saw public clonotypes, which were uncommon, either contract or stay stable.

Regarding this clone: Its antigen is unidentified.

Germline lookup yields CDR1 SNHLY and CDR2 FYNNEI. This CDR3 is 13 amino acids long. V lost 6 bases to trimming and J lost 5 bases; unmatched junction nucleotides: 6. The assay was immunoSEQ multiplex PCR, and TCRdb's table has in-frame clones only and misses some. Among around 76,000 clones listed, approximately 82% were seen once. Sequenced material: PBMCs, taken after 24 months of ibrutinib treatment. The receptor was isolated from a human donor with chronic lymphocytic leukemia. The chain uses TRBV2 and TRBJ2-7; TRBD1 matches 8 bases. Here the CDR3 DNA reads TGTGCCAGCAGCCCGACAGGGGCCAACGAGCAGTACTTC. Amino acid sequence: CASSPTGANEQYF.